This entry describes one TCR beta chain. Its cognate antigen is unknown. The data were taken from a study of shared clonotypes between healthy human individuals. On the study more broadly: A donor's plate count was three for CD4 naive and three for CD4 memory; CD8 naive had two and CD8 memory one. Study-wide points: Researchers sampled only blood; tissue repertoires likely differ.

It was at deep level that the assay was run. The authors split each subset's genomic DNA evenly across several immunoSEQ plates. The repertoire was sequenced with immunoSEQ multiplex PCR; TCRdb's copy has only in-frame clones and lacks some. The repertoire holds 2.5 million or so clones, with approximately 92% as singletons. The sequenced sample consisted of naive CD4+ T cells sorted from blood. The sample's subset: CD45RA+ positively selected. The receptor was derived from a man between 18 and 35 years old in good health.

CDR3 loop: CASSLNGEQYF. The CDR3 DNA sequence: TGTGCCAGCAGCTTGAACGGCGAGCAGTACTTC. This chain joins TRBV5-8 and TRBJ2-7; no clear D. V was clipped by 1 base and J by 6 bases, with 5 bases between them. The germline CDR1 and CDR2 sequences are SGHTS and YDEGEE. The length of the CDR3 is 11 residues.